Listed here are 11 T cell receptor beta chains from one sample, sequenced in a study of blood T cell repertoires in COVID-19. The method was immunoSEQ multiplex PCR; TCRdb's version includes in-frame clones alone and lacks a portion of them. The repertoire holds about 240,000 clones, with approximately 78% as singletons. Input material: peripheral blood. These receptors originate from a woman aged 60-75 years with active or convalescent COVID-19.

This clone appeared once. J is TRBJ1-2 and V is TRBV27; TRBD1 agrees at 8 bases. The trim removed 0 bases at V and 7 bases at J, leaving 13 bases unmatched. Germline CDR1 MNHEY, CDR2 SMNVEV (reference sequence). There are 17 residues in the CDR3. CDR3 amino acids: CASSLSGQGASLGGYTF. CDR3 nucleotides: TGTGCCAGCAGTTTATCCGGGCAGGGGGCATCTTTGGGTGGCTACACCTTC.

The sample holds a few counts of this clone. The chain carries TRBV9 and TRBJ1-2; tentative D call: TRBD1 (6 bases). Trimming left V 0 bases short and J 6 bases short, with 9 bases between. This CDR3 has 13 amino acids. CDR1 is SGDLS, CDR2 YYNGEE, per germline. CDR3 in amino acids: CASSVGGRDGYTF. The DNA of the CDR3 is TGTGCCAGCAGCGTAGGGGGGCGAGATGGCTACACCTTC. Complete variable domain (other parts from reference TRBV9 and TRBJ1-2): DSGVTQTPKHLITATGQRVTLRCSPRSGDLSVYWYQQSLDQGLQFLIQYYNGEERAKGNILERFSAQQFPDLHSELNLSSLELGDSALYFCASSVGGRDGYTFGSGTRLTVV.

This clone has just a few counts. CDR3 nucleotide sequence: TGTGCCAGCAGCCAAAACGGAGCTGCGGGGTCCTACGAGCAGTACTTC. It is translated as CASSQNGAAGSYEQYF. J is TRBJ2-7 and V is TRBV4-2; tentatively, D is TRBD2 (6 bases). Germline CDR1 is LGHNA and CDR2 is YNFKEQ. The CDR3 consists of 16 residues. The germline V and J ends were trimmed by 2 bases and 1 base, with 15 bases remaining between them.

V is TRBV19 and J is TRBJ1-1; the match to TRBD1 covers 7 bases. V was clipped by 8 bases and J by 3 bases; unmatched bases: 12. The CDR3 is 15 residues long. Per the germline V gene, CDR1 is LNHDA and CDR2 is SQIVND (reference sequence). The chain's CDR3 is CASQRRAGGHTEAFF. The CDR3 DNA reads TGTGCCAGTCAAAGGCGGGCAGGGGGGCACACTGAAGCTTTCTTT.

This rearrangement joins TRBV7-3 to TRBJ2-2; maybe TRBD2 (5 bases). Germline V gene lookup returns CDR1 SGHTA and CDR2 FQGTGA. The CDR3 totals 15 residues. Trimming stripped 0 bases from V and 1 base from J, with 6 bases between. The CDR3 protein is CASSLTRGNTGELFF. The CDR3 region has the DNA TGTGCCAGCAGCTTAACCCGGGGGAACACCGGGGAGCTGTTTTTT.

The rearrangement joins TRBV29-1 to TRBJ2-1; D might be TRBD1 (7 bases). Germline V lookup: CDR1 SQVTM, CDR2 ANQGSEA. The CDR3 covers 14 residues. V lost 4 bases to trimming and J lost 5 bases, with 15 bases between them. The CDR3 DNA follows: TGCAGCGTTGGAGGCGGGACAGAGAACAATGAGCAGTTCTTC. The encoded protein is CSVGGGTENNEQFF.

The V call is TRBV7-6, the J call TRBJ1-6, with 10 bases fitting TRBD1. Germline V lookup: CDR1 SGHVS, CDR2 FNYEAQ. There are 16 residues in the CDR3. With 1 base clipped from V and 10 bases from J, the junction kept 7 bases outside the gene matches. CDR3 loop: CASSLGGTGAGSPLHF. In DNA, the CDR3 is TGTGCCAGCAGCTTAGGAGGGACAGGGGCGGGATCACCCCTCCACTTT.

The rearrangement links TRBV5-1 to TRBJ2-5; D might be TRBD2 (5 bases). The V and J ends lost 3 bases and 4 bases respectively, with 19 bases between them. This CDR3 region has 16 residues. Germline V gene data show CDR1 as SGHRS and CDR2 as YFSETQ. The CDR3 sequence is CASSYGATVGRETQYF. Written as DNA, the CDR3 is TGCGCCAGCAGCTATGGTGCCACAGTAGGGAGAGAGACCCAGTACTTC. The full variable domain, completed using reference TRBV5-1 and TRBJ2-5, is KAGVTQTPRYLIKTRGQQVTLSCSPISGHRSVSWYQQTPGQGLQFLFEYFSETQRNKGNFPGRFSGRQFSNSRSEMNVSTLELGDSALYLCASSYGATVGRETQYFGPGTRLLVL.

V usage is TRBV7-9 and J usage is TRBJ1-1; TRBD1 matches at 8 bases. Germline trimming cut 1 base from V and 4 bases from J; bases unmatched to any gene: 5. Germline CDR1 is SEHNR and CDR2 is FQNEAQ (reference sequence). CDR3 length: 15 residues. CDR3 residues: CASSLGRTGITEAFF. CDR3 DNA: TGTGCCAGCAGCTTAGGACGGACAGGGATCACTGAAGCTTTCTTT.

V and J are TRBV18 and TRBJ1-1; 8 nucleotides align to TRBD1. V was clipped by 6 bases and J by 0 bases; unmatched bases: 3. This CDR3 comprises 14 residues. The germline V gene encodes CDR1 KGHSH and CDR2 LQKENI. The CDR3 DNA reads as TGTGCCAGCTCTATGGACAGGGTGAACACTGAAGCTTTCTTT. Protein product: CASSMDRVNTEAFF.

The table lists this clone with a count of one. The chain carries TRBV2 and TRBJ1-3; D may be TRBD1 (5 bases). V was shortened by 1 base and J by 4 bases, with 11 bases between the two germline ends. The V gene's germline CDR1 is SNHLY and CDR2 FYNNEI. This CDR3 is 15 amino acids long. This CDR3 is CASSEVGRAGNTIYF. The CDR3 region has the DNA TGTGCCAGCAGTGAAGTGGGCAGGGCGGGAAACACCATATATTTT. Looking up the rest from reference TRBV2 and TRBJ1-3 gives the full variable domain: EPEVTQTPSHQVTQMGQEVILRCVPISNHLYFYWYRQILGQKVEFLVSFYNNEISEKSEIFDDQFSVERPDGSNFTLKIRSTKLEDSAMYFCASSEVGRAGNTIYFGEGSWLTVV.